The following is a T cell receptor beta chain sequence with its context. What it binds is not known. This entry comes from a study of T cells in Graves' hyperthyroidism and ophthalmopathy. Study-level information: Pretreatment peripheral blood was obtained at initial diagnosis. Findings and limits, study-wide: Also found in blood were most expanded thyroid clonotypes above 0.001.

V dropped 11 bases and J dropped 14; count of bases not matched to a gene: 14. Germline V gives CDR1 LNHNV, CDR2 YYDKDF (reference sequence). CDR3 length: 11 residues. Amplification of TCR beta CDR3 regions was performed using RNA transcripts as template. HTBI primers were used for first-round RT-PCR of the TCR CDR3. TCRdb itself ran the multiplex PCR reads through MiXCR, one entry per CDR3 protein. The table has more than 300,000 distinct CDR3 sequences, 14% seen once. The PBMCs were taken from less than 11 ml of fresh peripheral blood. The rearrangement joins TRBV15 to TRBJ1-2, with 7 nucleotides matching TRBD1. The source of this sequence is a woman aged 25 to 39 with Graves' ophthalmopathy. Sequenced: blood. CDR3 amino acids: CAPSGTEMRTF. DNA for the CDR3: TGTGCCCCCTCCGGGACAGAGATGCGGACCTTC.